This T cell receptor beta chain was sequenced during a study of shared clonotypes between healthy human individuals. At the level of the study: For every donor, three CD4 naive, three CD4 memory, two CD8 naive and one CD8 memory plates were used.

This clone occurred once. Only in-frame clones appear in the TCRdb table, and some are missing; sequencing was by immunoSEQ multiplex PCR. The sample has about 2.2 million clones, 93% seen once. Germline-derived CDR1 and CDR2 are SNHLY and FYNNEI. CDR3 length equals 16 residues. V lost 0 bases and J 4 bases, leaving 16 bases between the germline ends. As defined, naive CD8 cells were CD45RO-negative and positively selected for CCR7, with terminally differentiated effector memory CD45RA+ cells excluded. The donors, healthy adults who were HIV-negative, had experienced no recent acute infections or vaccinations.

The receptor was derived from a man younger than 35 in good health. Some clones in this sample may be carry-over from other donors' samples. The chain has TRBV2 and TRBJ2-7, with D perhaps TRBD2 (6 bases). Source material: naive CD8+ T cells from PBMCs. The chain's CDR3 is CASSEAPGTEGYEQYF. DNA of the CDR3: TGTGCCAGCAGTGAAGCCCCTGGGACGGAGGGGTACGAGCAGTACTTC.